Listed here is a single T cell receptor (beta chain). The antigen is undetermined. This entry belongs to a study of CD8+ T cells in alopecia areata. Study details: After 6 to 18 months of tofacitinib, follow-up continued 6 months off drug. Severity in treated patients was scored by percentage of scalp area affected.

General observations from the study: Scalp lesions, especially in alopecia totalis/universalis, had higher clonality than normal scalp.

The CDR3 is made up of 18 amino acids. Germline V gene sequence: CDR1 MGHRA, CDR2 YSYEKL. The J segment lost 0 bases and the V segment lost 3 bases, leaving 7 bases of the junction unmatched. Treatment of the sample: oral pan-JAK inhibitor, 5-10 mg twice daily. Isolated RNA was reverse transcribed into cDNA used as the sequencing template. Produced via immunoSEQ multiplex PCR; TCRdb's table is partial and in-frame only. The sample includes about 200,000 clones, roughly two fifths of them seen just once. V gene TRBV4-1 combines with J gene TRBJ2-2, with TRBD2 identical over 10 bases. This clonotype was obtained from a human donor with alopecia areata. The sample consisted of CD4+ T cells sorted from blood, taken between weeks 30 and 35, from a patient treated with tofacitinib. The CDR3 region has the DNA TGCGCCAGCAGCCAGGACCCAAGCGGGAGGGCGAACACCGGGGAGCTGTTTTTT. Translating gives CASSQDPSGRANTGELFF.